This is a list of T cell receptor beta chains from one sample in a study of PD-L1 blockade in urothelial cancer. The method was immunoSEQ multiplex PCR; TCRdb's version includes in-frame clones alone and lacks a portion of them. The sample consists of around 40,000 clones, 86% of them appearing once. The material was PBMCs, obtained around atezolizumab (anti-PD-L1) treatment. The receptor set was obtained from a man in his fifties or sixties with urothelial cancer. Both conserved end residues are part of each CDR3. Each record gives: D gene, clone size, V gene, J gene, CDR3 DNA, CDR3 protein. A D gene is named only where the DNA matches it firmly. The size of a clone is reported for some rows only, either as once, few or many, or as a class for expanded clones.

d_gene: TRBD2
abundance: -
v_gene: TRBV18
j_gene: TRBJ2-2
CDR3nt: TGTGCCAGCTCACCACCCAGGACTAGCGGGATAGCCTCGAACACCGGGGAGCTGTTTTTT
CDR3aa: CASSPPRTSGIASNTGELFF

d_gene: TRBD1
abundance: -
v_gene: TRBV9
j_gene: TRBJ2-3
CDR3nt: TGTGCCAGCAGCGCCTTGACAGGGCTGGTGAGCTCAGATACGCAGTATTTT
CDR3aa: CASSALTGLVSSDTQYF

d_gene: -
abundance: -
v_gene: TRBV6-6
j_gene: TRBJ1-1
CDR3nt: TGTGCCAGCAGGGCGGTGGGTGTGAACACTGAAGCTTTCTTT
CDR3aa: CASRAVGVNTEAFF

d_gene: TRBD1
abundance: few
v_gene: TRBV5-6
j_gene: TRBJ1-1
CDR3nt: TGTGCCAGCAGAGAGACAGGGGTGAACACTGAAGCTTTCTTT
CDR3aa: CASRETGVNTEAFF

d_gene: -
abundance: -
v_gene: TRBV19
j_gene: TRBJ2-1
CDR3nt: TGTGCCAGTAGTATCCGGGGGACGACATACAATGAGCAGTTCTTC
CDR3aa: CASSIRGTTYNEQFF

d_gene: -
abundance: -
v_gene: TRBV7-9
j_gene: TRBJ2-1
CDR3nt: TGTGCCAGCAGCTTAATAACCGGGGGTCGCGGCTACAATGAGCAGTTCTTC
CDR3aa: CASSLITGGRGYNEQFF

d_gene: TRBD1
abundance: -
v_gene: TRBV19
j_gene: TRBJ2-7
CDR3nt: TGTGCCAGTAGCGTTCCGGGACAGGGGTTTTACGAGCAGTACTTC
CDR3aa: CASSVPGQGFYEQYF

d_gene: -
abundance: -
v_gene: TRBV7-8
j_gene: TRBJ1-1
CDR3nt: TGTGCCAGCAGCTTAGCGGGGCACATGAACACTGAAGCTTTCTTT
CDR3aa: CASSLAGHMNTEAFF

d_gene: -
abundance: once
v_gene: TRBV18
j_gene: TRBJ2-1
CDR3nt: TGTGCCAGCTCACCTGACCGGGGGAGCTACAATGAGCAGTTCTTC
CDR3aa: CASSPDRGSYNEQFF

d_gene: -
abundance: -
v_gene: TRBV10-1
j_gene: TRBJ2-1
CDR3nt: TGCGCCAGCAGCAAAGCGGGCGCCTACAATGAGCAGTTCTTC
CDR3aa: CASSKAGAYNEQFF

d_gene: -
abundance: -
v_gene: TRBV5-1
j_gene: TRBJ1-1
CDR3nt: TGCGCCAGCAGTCGAGACAGCCACTTAATGAACACTGAAGCTTTCTTT
CDR3aa: CASSRDSHLMNTEAFF

d_gene: TRBD1
abundance: -
v_gene: TRBV18
j_gene: TRBJ1-1
CDR3nt: TGTGCCAGCTCCCCAAATGTGGACAGGGTTCGAGCTTTCTTT
CDR3aa: CASSPNVDRVRAFF

d_gene: -
abundance: -
v_gene: TRBV25-1
j_gene: TRBJ2-7
CDR3nt: TGTGCCAGCAGTGAGCCAGGGGCCAGATACGAGCAGTACTTC
CDR3aa: CASSEPGARYEQYF

d_gene: -
abundance: -
v_gene: TRBV5-1
j_gene: TRBJ2-1
CDR3nt: TGCGCCAGCAGCATAAGTAGGGGGGGAATCGGTGAGCAGTTCTTC
CDR3aa: CASSISRGGIGEQFF

d_gene: TRBD1
abundance: -
v_gene: TRBV27
j_gene: TRBJ2-6
CDR3nt: TGTGCCAGCAGTTTCCGGGACAGGGGGTGGTCTGGGGCCAACGTCCTGACTTTC
CDR3aa: CASSFRDRGWSGANVLTF

d_gene: TRBD2
abundance: -
v_gene: TRBV5-6
j_gene: TRBJ2-3
CDR3nt: TGTGCCAGCAGCTTGATCCTGACTAGCAGGACCGGAGATACGCAGTATTTT
CDR3aa: CASSLILTSRTGDTQYF

d_gene: -
abundance: few
v_gene: TRBV5-6
j_gene: TRBJ1-1
CDR3nt: TGTGCCAGCAGCTTGGAAAGAAGACAGGTGAGAAACACTGAAGCTTTCTTT
CDR3aa: CASSLERRQVRNTEAFF

d_gene: TRBD1
abundance: -
v_gene: TRBV4-1
j_gene: TRBJ2-1
CDR3nt: TGCGCCAGCAGCGGACAACAGGGGGTGATAAACAATGAGCAGTTCTTC
CDR3aa: CASSGQQGVINNEQFF

d_gene: TRBD1
abundance: -
v_gene: TRBV9
j_gene: TRBJ1-2
CDR3nt: TGTGCCAGCAGCGTTGGGACAGCCAGATATGGCTACACCTTC
CDR3aa: CASSVGTARYGYTF

d_gene: -
abundance: -
v_gene: TRBV5-6
j_gene: TRBJ1-2
CDR3nt: TGTGCCAGCAGCTTGGTTCGGTCGCCAGGGTATGGCTACACCTTC
CDR3aa: CASSLVRSPGYGYTF

d_gene: -
abundance: -
v_gene: TRBV12-5
j_gene: TRBJ2-1
CDR3nt: TGTGCTAGTGGTTTGGTAGCAAGGACACACAACAATGAGCAGTTCTTC
CDR3aa: CASGLVARTHNNEQFF

d_gene: -
abundance: -
v_gene: TRBV30
j_gene: TRBJ2-5
CDR3nt: TGTGCCTGGATACCGTCGCTAGCTCCGGAGACCCAGTACTTC
CDR3aa: CAWIPSLAPETQYF

d_gene: -
abundance: -
v_gene: TRBV2
j_gene: TRBJ2-3
CDR3nt: TGTGCCAGCAGTGTAGCCAGGAGGTCAGATACGCAGTATTTT
CDR3aa: CASSVARRSDTQYF

d_gene: TRBD2
abundance: -
v_gene: TRBV18
j_gene: TRBJ2-7
CDR3nt: TGTGCCAGCTCACGGACTAGCGAGCACGAGCAGTACTTC
CDR3aa: CASSRTSEHEQYF

d_gene: TRBD1
abundance: -
v_gene: TRBV29-1
j_gene: TRBJ2-5
CDR3nt: TGCAGCGTTGACAGGGGGCGCGGGAACCAAGAGACCCAGTACTTC
CDR3aa: CSVDRGRGNQETQYF

d_gene: -
abundance: -
v_gene: TRBV2
j_gene: TRBJ1-5
CDR3nt: TGTGCCAGCAGTGAAATCTTGGCATCACAGCCCCAGCATTTT
CDR3aa: CASSEILASQPQHF

d_gene: TRBD1
abundance: -
v_gene: TRBV6-1
j_gene: TRBJ2-3
CDR3nt: TGTGCCAGCAGTGAATCGACAGGGGTTATGCAGTATTTT
CDR3aa: CASSESTGVMQYF

d_gene: TRBD1
abundance: -
v_gene: TRBV27
j_gene: TRBJ1-4
CDR3nt: TGTGCCAGCAGACTGACAGGGGCGACTGAAAAACTGTTTTTT
CDR3aa: CASRLTGATEKLFF

d_gene: TRBD1
abundance: once
v_gene: TRBV28
j_gene: TRBJ1-1
CDR3nt: TGTGCCAGCAGTTTAGGACAGGGTATCTCTGAAGCTTTCTTT
CDR3aa: CASSLGQGISEAFF

d_gene: -
abundance: -
v_gene: TRBV9
j_gene: TRBJ1-2
CDR3nt: TGTGCCAGCACCCAGCAGGTTAACTATGGCTACACCTTC
CDR3aa: CASTQQVNYGYTF

d_gene: TRBD1
abundance: -
v_gene: TRBV30
j_gene: TRBJ1-2
CDR3nt: TGTGCCTGGATCGGGACAGGGAATTCCTTCGGTGGCTACACCTTC
CDR3aa: CAWIGTGNSFGGYTF

d_gene: -
abundance: -
v_gene: TRBV5-6
j_gene: TRBJ1-5
CDR3nt: TGTGCCAGCAGCCCGCGGGGGCTACTTAGCAATCAGCCCCAGCATTTT
CDR3aa: CASSPRGLLSNQPQHF